Following are 19 T cell receptor beta chains from one sample sequenced in a study of cytomegalovirus exposure and HLA in healthy donors. Primers for the PCR totalled 60 Vbeta and 13 Jbeta. The protocol was immunoSEQ multiplex PCR, while the TCRdb copy is restricted to in-frame clones and leaves out a portion. The sample yields under 200,000 clones, about 88% seen once. Sequences were obtained from PBMCs. The source is a woman under 40 in good health and CMV-seronegative.

The rearrangement links TRBV27 to TRBJ2-2; weak D call: TRBD2 (5 bases). Trimming removed 0 bases from V and 2 bases from J, with 7 bases in between. Germline CDR1 and CDR2: MNHEY and SMNVEV (reference sequence). The CDR3 sequence is 15 residues long. CDR3 amino acids: CASSLSRGNTGELFF. In DNA, the CDR3 is TGTGCCAGCAGTTTATCCCGGGGAAACACCGGGGAGCTGTTTTTT.

Regarding this clone: Mismatch with germline at one junction end may stem from a read error. The V call is TRBV13, the J call TRBJ1-5; TRBD1 might be the D (6 bases). This CDR3 comprises 14 residues. Germline V gene data show CDR1 as PRHDT and CDR2 as FYEKMQ (reference sequence). The DNA of the CDR3 is TGTGCCAGCAGCCTAGGGGGGGCGAGTCAGCCCCAGCATTTT. It specifies CASSLGGASQPQHF. Combining the CDR3 with reference TRBV13 and TRBJ1-5 gives the whole variable domain AAGVIQSPRHLIKEKRETATLKCYPIPRHDTVYWYQQGPGQDPQFLISFYEKMQSDKGSIPDRFSAQQFSDYHSELNMSSLELGDSALYFCASSLGGASQPQHFGDGTRLSIL.

The rearrangement joins TRBV9 to TRBJ2-3; no clear D. Trimming took off 0 bases at V and 1 base at J, with 9 bases between the two ends. From germline, CDR1 is SGDLS and CDR2 YYNGEE. CDR3 length: 15 residues. The CDR3 DNA follows: TGTGCCAGCAGCGTAGGGCCGACACGCACAGATACGCAGTATTTT. Its protein is CASSVGPTRTDTQYF.

The J gene is TRBJ2-3, the V gene TRBV28, with 8 nucleotides matching TRBD2. Per the germline V gene, CDR1 is MDHEN and CDR2 is SYDVKM. V shed 7 bases, J shed 0 bases, and the junction held 3 bases outside the gene matches. The CDR3 totals 14 residues. In nucleotides, the CDR3 is TGTGCCAGCACGGGGGGGGTTAGCACAGATACGCAGTATTTT. Protein product: CASTGGVSTDTQYF.

The rearrangement uses TRBV7-9 and TRBJ1-3; weak D call: TRBD1 (5 bases). Germline CDR1 SEHNR, CDR2 FQNEAQ (reference sequence). Trimming removed 5 bases from V and 0 bases from J, with 14 bases in between. This CDR3 is 16 amino acids long. CDR3 sequence (DNA): TGTGCCAGCAGCCCCCCGGGGGGGAACTCTGGAAACACCATATATTTT. This gives the protein CASSPPGGNSGNTIYF. Based on the CDR3 plus reference TRBV7-9 and TRBJ1-3, the full variable domain is DTGVSQNPRHKITKRGQNVTFRCDPISEHNRLYWYRQTLGQGPEFLTYFQNEAQLEKSRLLSDRFSAERPKGSFSTLEIQRTEQGDSAMYLCASSPPGGNSGNTIYFGEGSWLTVV.

The gene calls are TRBV18 and TRBJ2-5, with a weak D call TRBD2 (6 bases). CDR3 length: 15 residues. Deletions cut 2 bases from V and 0 bases from J, with 10 bases between. The germline gives CDR1 KGHSH, CDR2 LQKENI. The CDR3 region has the DNA TGTGCCAGCTCACCAGTGGGGAGGTACCAAGAGACCCAGTACTTC. Its protein is CASSPVGRYQETQYF.

The chain combines TRBV7-9 with TRBJ1-1; D might be TRBD1 (5 bases). Trimming took off 1 base at V and 4 bases at J, with 13 bases between the two ends. This CDR3 contains 15 residues. Germline V gene sequence: CDR1 SEHNR, CDR2 FQNEAQ (reference sequence). The DNA for the CDR3 is TGTGCCAGCAGCTTAGATCTCGACAGAGGCACTGAAGCTTTCTTT. The encoded protein is CASSLDLDRGTEAFF. Using reference TRBV7-9 and TRBJ1-1 for the parts outside the CDR3, the full variable domain is DTGVSQNPRHKITKRGQNVTFRCDPISEHNRLYWYRQTLGQGPEFLTYFQNEAQLEKSRLLSDRFSAERPKGSFSTLEIQRTEQGDSAMYLCASSLDLDRGTEAFFGQGTRLTVV.

V gene TRBV6-1 combines with J gene TRBJ2-2, with D possibly TRBD1 on 5 matching bases. The CDR3 runs to 14 residues. V lost 7 bases to trimming and J lost 6 bases, with 15 bases between them. Germline CDR1 MNHNS, CDR2 SASEGT. CDR3 DNA sequence: TGTGCCAGCAAGTGGGGCGCGGACGCCGGGGAGCTGTTTTTT. Its translation is CASKWGADAGELFF.

The chain is built from TRBV27 and TRBJ1-2; TRBD1 agrees at 9 bases. V dropped 5 bases and J dropped 4; count of bases not matched to a gene: 5. This CDR3 comprises 14 residues. Germline CDR1 reads MNHEY; CDR2 reads SMNVEV (reference sequence). DNA for the CDR3: TGTGCCAGCAGTCCTCGACAGGGGGTCTATGGCTACACCTTC. Translating it yields CASSPRQGVYGYTF.

This clone was counted only a few times. The chain employs TRBV15 and TRBJ2-2; no clear D gene. The V and J ends lost 0 bases and 3 bases respectively, with 8 bases between them. This CDR3 has 15 amino acids. Germline V CDR1 and CDR2: LNHNV, YYDKDF (reference sequence). The chain's CDR3 is CATSRDSGDTGELFF. CDR3 in DNA: TGTGCCACCAGCAGAGATAGTGGAGACACCGGGGAGCTGTTTTTT.

This chain joins TRBV5-1 and TRBJ2-2, with 10 bases that match TRBD2. The germline V gene has CDR1 SGHRS and CDR2 YFSETQ. V was pared by 0 bases and J by 3 bases, with 8 bases of the junction left unmatched. CDR3 size: 18 residues. For the CDR3, the DNA is TGCGCCAGCAGCTTGGGCCTAGCGGGAGATTTGGACACCGGGGAGCTGTTTTTT. Residues: CASSLGLAGDLDTGELFF.

V is TRBV28 and J is TRBJ2-1, with unresolved D. V lost 5 bases and J lost 15, with 17 bases in between. This CDR3 has 12 residues. The germline V gene encodes CDR1 MDHEN and CDR2 SYDVKM. The chain's CDR3 is CASSPTTRYGFF. The CDR3 nucleotides are TGTGCCAGCAGTCCGACGACACGTTATGGGTTCTTC.

The chain recombines TRBV10-1 with TRBJ2-1; TRBD2 aligns across 13 bases. The CDR3 contains 20 residues. The germline V gene has CDR1 WNHNN and CDR2 SYGVQD (reference sequence). Trimming took 4 bases from V and 5 from J; bases not matched to a gene: 17. CDR3 coding DNA: TGCGCCAGCAGTGCCCAAGAGAGACTAGCGGGGGGCCATTCTCACAATGAGCAGTTCTTC. Its translation is CASSAQERLAGGHSHNEQFF.

The chain recombines TRBV7-6 with TRBJ2-3; D might be TRBD1 (6 bases). The germline V and J ends were trimmed by 5 bases and 6 bases, with 18 bases remaining between them. Germline values: CDR1 SGHVS, CDR2 FNYEAQ. The CDR3 is 15 amino acids. In nucleotides, the CDR3 is TGTGCCAGCAGCGCCCAGGGACATCCCAAGGATACGCAGTATTTT. Translating gives CASSAQGHPKDTQYF.

This chain joins TRBV27 and TRBJ2-1, with 10 bases lining up with TRBD2. J was trimmed by 3 bases and V by 4 bases; bases with no gene match: 3. CDR3 length equals 15 residues. Per germline, CDR1 MNHEY and CDR2 SMNVEV (reference sequence). CDR3 DNA: TGTGCCAGCAGTTCTCAGCGGGAGGGCTACAATGAGCAGTTCTTC. This codes for CASSSQREGYNEQFF.

CDR3 DNA: TGTGCCAGTAGTATCGGGACAGGGCATAACGAGCAGTACTTC. Translated, it gives CASSIGTGHNEQYF. The chain recombines TRBV19 with TRBJ2-7; 9 nucleotides align to TRBD1. Trimming at V came to 3 bases and at J to 5 bases, leaving 5 bases not matched to a gene. The CDR3 extends over 14 amino acids. CDR1 and CDR2 (germline): LNHDA, SQIVND (reference sequence).

The chain is built from TRBV18 and TRBJ2-2; 8 bases agree with TRBD1. V dropped 6 bases and J dropped 4; count of bases not matched to a gene: 7. Germline loops: CDR1 KGHSH, CDR2 LQKENI. The CDR3 contains 15 residues. Here the CDR3 reads CASSSSQGVTGELFF. CDR3 sequence (DNA): TGTGCCAGCTCTTCCTCACAGGGGGTCACCGGGGAGCTGTTTTTT.

J is TRBJ2-1 and V is TRBV29-1, with D possibly TRBD2 on 6 matching bases. CDR1 and CDR2 (germline): SQVTM, ANQGSEA. The ends were cut back, 8 bases at V and 4 bases at J, with 15 bases in the middle. The CDR3 sequence is 13 residues long. The CDR3 is CSIPEAGYNEQFF. The CDR3, as DNA: TGCAGCATCCCCGAGGCGGGGTACAATGAGCAGTTCTTC.

The chain links TRBV18 to TRBJ1-2; tentative D call: TRBD1 (5 bases). V shed 1 base and J shed 6 bases, with 18 bases lying between them. Per the germline V gene, CDR1 is KGHSH and CDR2 is LQKENI. The CDR3 covers 16 residues. CDR3 region: CASSPQSAGITDGYTF. The CDR3 DNA sequence: TGTGCCAGCTCACCACAATCGGCAGGGATCACTGATGGCTACACCTTC.